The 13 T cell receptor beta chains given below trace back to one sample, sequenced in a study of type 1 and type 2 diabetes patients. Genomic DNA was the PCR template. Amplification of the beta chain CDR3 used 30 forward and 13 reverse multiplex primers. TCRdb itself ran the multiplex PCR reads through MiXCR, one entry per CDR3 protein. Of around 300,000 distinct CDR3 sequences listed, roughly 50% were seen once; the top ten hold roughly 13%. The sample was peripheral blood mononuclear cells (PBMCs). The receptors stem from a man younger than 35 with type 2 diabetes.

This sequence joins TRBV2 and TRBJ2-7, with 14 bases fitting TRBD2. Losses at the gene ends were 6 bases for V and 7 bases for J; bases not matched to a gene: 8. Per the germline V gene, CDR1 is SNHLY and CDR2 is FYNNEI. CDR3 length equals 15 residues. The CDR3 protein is CASRPTSGRADEQYF. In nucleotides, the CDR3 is TGTGCCAGCAGGCCGACTAGCGGGAGGGCTGATGAGCAGTACTTC.

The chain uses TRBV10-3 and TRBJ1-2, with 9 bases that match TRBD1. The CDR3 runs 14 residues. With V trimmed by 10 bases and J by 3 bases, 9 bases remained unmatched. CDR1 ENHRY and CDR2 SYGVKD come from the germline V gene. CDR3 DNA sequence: TGTGCCACCCTCCGGGACAGGGTTGACTATGGCTACACCTTC. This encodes CATLRDRVDYGYTF.

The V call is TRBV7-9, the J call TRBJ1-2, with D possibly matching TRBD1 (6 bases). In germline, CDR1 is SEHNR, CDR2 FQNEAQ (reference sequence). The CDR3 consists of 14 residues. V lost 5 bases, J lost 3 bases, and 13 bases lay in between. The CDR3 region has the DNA TGTGCCAGCAGCCGCGAAGGGGGTGACTATGGCTACACCTTC. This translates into CASSREGGDYGYTF.

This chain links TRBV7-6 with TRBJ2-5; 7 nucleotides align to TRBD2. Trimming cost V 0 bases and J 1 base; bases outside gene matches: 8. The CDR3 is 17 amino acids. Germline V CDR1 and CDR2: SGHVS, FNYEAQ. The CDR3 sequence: CASSLAGGGFAQETQYF. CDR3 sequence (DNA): TGTGCCAGCAGCTTAGCGGGCGGGGGTTTTGCCCAAGAGACCCAGTACTTC.

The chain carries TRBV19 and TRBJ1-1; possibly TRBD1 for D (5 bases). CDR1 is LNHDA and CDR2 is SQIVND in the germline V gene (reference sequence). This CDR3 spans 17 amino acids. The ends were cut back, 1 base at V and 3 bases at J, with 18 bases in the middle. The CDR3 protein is CASSIAGLIGTDTEAFF. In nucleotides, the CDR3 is TGTGCCAGTAGTATAGCGGGGTTGATAGGGACGGACACTGAAGCTTTCTTT.

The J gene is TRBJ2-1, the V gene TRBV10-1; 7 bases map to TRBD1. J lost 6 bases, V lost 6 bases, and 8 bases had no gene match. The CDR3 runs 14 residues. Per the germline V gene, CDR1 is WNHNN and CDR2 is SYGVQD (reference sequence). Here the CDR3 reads CASSSGQRGNEQFF. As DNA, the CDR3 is TGCGCCAGCAGCTCGGGACAGCGAGGCAATGAGCAGTTCTTC.

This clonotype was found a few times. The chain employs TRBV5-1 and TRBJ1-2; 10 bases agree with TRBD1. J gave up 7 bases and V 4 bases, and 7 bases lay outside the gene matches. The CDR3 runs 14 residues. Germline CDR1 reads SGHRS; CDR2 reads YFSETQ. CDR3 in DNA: TGCGCCAGCAGCCGAGACAGGGGGCAAGGTGGCTACACCTTC. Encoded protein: CASSRDRGQGGYTF.

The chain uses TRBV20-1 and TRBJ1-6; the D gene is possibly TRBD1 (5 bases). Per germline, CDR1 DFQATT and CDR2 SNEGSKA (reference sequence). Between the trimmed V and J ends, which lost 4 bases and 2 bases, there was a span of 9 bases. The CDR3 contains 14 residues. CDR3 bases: TGCAGTGCTACAAGACAGACCTATAATTCACCCCTCCACTTT. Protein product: CSATRQTYNSPLHF.

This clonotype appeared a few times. CDR3 sequence reads: CASSIGWGNTGELFF. The CDR3, as DNA: TGTGCCAGTAGTATAGGGTGGGGTAACACCGGGGAGCTGTTTTTT. The chain employs TRBV19 and TRBJ2-2; D not resolved. Trimming pared 1 base from V and 2 bases from J, leaving 8 bases between. The CDR3 runs to 15 residues. CDR1 is LNHDA and CDR2 is SQIVND in the germline V gene (reference sequence).

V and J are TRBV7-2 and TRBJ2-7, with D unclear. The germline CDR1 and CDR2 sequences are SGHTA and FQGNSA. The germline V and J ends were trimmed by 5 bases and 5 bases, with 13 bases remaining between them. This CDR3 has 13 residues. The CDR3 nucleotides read TGTGCCAGCAGCCCCCCCGCCCACCACGAGCAGTACTTC. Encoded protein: CASSPPAHHEQYF.

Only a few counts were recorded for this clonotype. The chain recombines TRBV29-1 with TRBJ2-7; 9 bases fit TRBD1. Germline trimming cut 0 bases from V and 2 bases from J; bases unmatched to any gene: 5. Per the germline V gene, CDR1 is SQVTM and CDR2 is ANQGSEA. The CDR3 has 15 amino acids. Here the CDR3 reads CSVEDWDRAPYEQYF. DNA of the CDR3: TGCAGCGTTGAAGATTGGGACAGGGCTCCCTACGAGCAGTACTTC.

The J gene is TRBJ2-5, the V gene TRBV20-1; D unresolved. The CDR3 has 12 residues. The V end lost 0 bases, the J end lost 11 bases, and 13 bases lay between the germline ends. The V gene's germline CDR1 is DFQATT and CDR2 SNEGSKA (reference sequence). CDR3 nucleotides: TGCAGTGCTAGAGAAGGGTCTTTCTTGCAGTACTTC. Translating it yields CSAREGSFLQYF.

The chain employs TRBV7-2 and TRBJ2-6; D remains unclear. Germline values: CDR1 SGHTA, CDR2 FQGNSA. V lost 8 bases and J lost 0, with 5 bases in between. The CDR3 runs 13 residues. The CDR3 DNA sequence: TGTGCCAGCTGCAACTCTGGGGCCAACGTCCTGACTTTC. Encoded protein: CASCNSGANVLTF.